This passage covers 13 T cell receptor beta chains from one sample sequenced in a study of T cell responses to AZD1222 COVID-19 vaccine. TCRdb keeps only in-frame clones here, not all; method: immunoSEQ multiplex PCR. The data show more than 95,000 clones, 70% to 90% seen once. Source: peripheral blood, taken on day 0 of MenACWY control vaccination. The source of these receptors is an adult in good health.

The chain joins TRBV9 to TRBJ2-3; possible D gene TRBD1, 5 bases. Trimming removed 0 bases from V and 0 bases from J, with 8 bases in between. The CDR3 runs 15 residues. Per the germline V gene, CDR1 is SGDLS and CDR2 is YYNGEE. The CDR3 is CASSVVWGSTDTQYF. In DNA form, the CDR3 reads TGTGCCAGCAGCGTAGTCTGGGGCAGCACAGATACGCAGTATTTT.

The rearrangement joins TRBV4-1 to TRBJ2-7, with D perhaps being TRBD1 or TRBD2 (6 bases each). The CDR3 spans 17 residues. V gave up 0 bases and J gave up 1 base, with 16 bases separating them. The V gene's germline CDR1 is MGHRA and CDR2 YSYEKL. The CDR3 loop reads CASSQERGSGTSYEQYF. The DNA for the CDR3 is TGCGCCAGCAGCCAAGAGCGGGGCTCAGGGACATCCTACGAGCAGTACTTC.

The chain links TRBV7-2 to TRBJ1-6; TRBD1 aligns across 7 bases. Germline V gene data show CDR1 as SGHTA and CDR2 as FQGNSA. V shed 0 bases and J 8 bases; nucleotides not matched to a gene: 16. There are 19 residues in the CDR3. The CDR3 sequence is CASSLAPPLKQGRYSPLHF. The CDR3 DNA is TGTGCCAGCAGCTTAGCTCCCCCCCTTAAACAGGGGAGGTATTCACCCCTCCACTTT.

The rearrangement uses TRBV19 and TRBJ2-1, with 7 bases identical to TRBD1. Germline CDR1 LNHDA, CDR2 SQIVND (reference sequence). This CDR3 spans 16 amino acids. Losses at the gene ends were 5 bases for V and 0 bases for J; bases not matched to a gene: 7. This CDR3 reads CASSPRRGSSYNEQFF. CDR3 in DNA: TGTGCCAGTAGTCCCCGCAGGGGGAGCTCCTACAATGAGCAGTTCTTC.

The V gene is TRBV18, the J gene TRBJ2-1; unclear D gene. Trimming took 2 bases from V and 12 from J, leaving 17 bases between them. Germline V gene sequence: CDR1 KGHSH, CDR2 LQKENI. The CDR3 is 14 amino acids. The CDR3 protein is CASSPEVSSARQFF. DNA of the CDR3: TGTGCCAGCTCACCAGAGGTCTCCAGCGCACGGCAGTTCTTC.

A single count supports this clone. The chain carries TRBV27 and TRBJ1-1; weak D call: TRBD1 (5 bases). With 3 bases removed from V and 6 bases from J, the gap between germline ends came to 14 bases. CDR1 and CDR2 (germline): MNHEY, SMNVEV (reference sequence). The CDR3 has 14 amino acids. CDR3 amino acids: CASSFRAGEAEAFF. The CDR3 DNA follows: TGTGCCAGCAGTTTCCGGGCGGGGGAAGCTGAAGCTTTCTTT.

V and J are TRBV21-1 and TRBJ2-7. TRBV21-1 is given as a pseudogene. The CDR3 sequence is 15 residues long. The CDR3 DNA is TGTGCCAGCAATCCGGGACGGCTGCGGGTCTACGAGCAGTACTTC. This codes for CASNPGRLRVYEQYF.

The chain carries TRBV7-2 and TRBJ1-2, with D maybe TRBD1 (6 bases). The CDR3 consists of 15 residues. Trimming removed 7 bases at V and 0 bases at J, with 15 bases between. The germline V gene encodes CDR1 SGHTA and CDR2 FQGNSA. CDR3 DNA sequence: TGTGCCAGCAACAACAGGGTAGGGGCTAACTATGGCTACACCTTC. The encoded protein is CASNNRVGANYGYTF. Combining the CDR3 with reference TRBV7-2 and TRBJ1-2 gives the whole variable domain GAGVSQSPSNKVTEKGKDVELRCDPISGHTALYWYRQSLGQGLEFLIYFQGNSAPDKSGLPSDRFSAERTGGSVSTLTIQRTQQEDSAVYLCASNNRVGANYGYTFGSGTRLTVV.

This clone was seen a few times. The J gene is TRBJ1-1, the V gene TRBV5-4; 10 bases map to TRBD1. The CDR3 is made up of 16 amino acids. V was pared by 6 bases and J by 3 bases, with 11 bases of the junction left unmatched. Germline CDR1 reads SGHNT; CDR2 reads YYREEE (reference sequence). The CDR3 DNA follows: TGTGCCAGCACCCCGGGACAGGGGCGCGGGGACACTGAAGCTTTCTTT. Translation: CASTPGQGRGDTEAFF.

The chain recombines TRBV24-1 with TRBJ1-2; D not resolved. V lost 6 bases to trimming and J lost 8 bases, with 18 bases between them. The germline V gene has CDR1 KGHDR and CDR2 SFDVKD. There are 14 residues in the CDR3. CDR3 residues: CATSNPTGPGGYTF. The CDR3 DNA is TGTGCCACCAGTAATCCAACGGGCCCAGGAGGCTACACCTTC.

The chain couples TRBV11-2 to TRBJ2-5; weak D call: TRBD1 (5 bases). The CDR3 runs 15 residues. In germline, CDR1 is SGHAT, CDR2 FQNNGV. The V end lost 5 bases, the J end lost 7 bases, and 20 bases lay between the germline ends. CDR3 coding DNA: TGTGCCAGCAGCCATTCGACAGCGCCCGGCGGGACCCAGTACTTC. It translates to CASSHSTAPGGTQYF.

This chain connects TRBV29-1 to TRBJ2-5; the match to TRBD2 covers 10 bases. Germline trimming cut 8 bases from V and 2 bases from J; bases unmatched to any gene: 8. There are 14 residues in the CDR3. Germline lookup yields CDR1 SQVTM and CDR2 ANQGSEA. The DNA of the CDR3 is TGCAGCCACCCGGGTAGCGGGGGGCAAGAGACCCAGTACTTC. This sequence encodes CSHPGSGGQETQYF.

This chain joins TRBV6-5 and TRBJ2-5, with 8 bases lining up with TRBD2. The germline V gene encodes CDR1 MNHEY and CDR2 SVGAGI. This CDR3 is 15 amino acids long. Germline trimming cut 1 base from V and 0 bases from J; bases unmatched to any gene: 1. The CDR3, as DNA: TGTGCCAGCAGTTACTGGCGGGGGGACCAAGAGACCCAGTACTTC. This sequence encodes CASSYWRGDQETQYF.